This passage covers 28 T cell receptor beta chains from one sample sequenced in a study of cytomegalovirus exposure and HLA in healthy donors. This PCR relied on a set of 60 Vbeta primers and 13 Jbeta primers. Sequenced by immunoSEQ multiplex PCR; TCRdb stores in-frame clones only, minus some. The profile covers fewer than 90,000 clones, with roughly 77% appearing a single time and over 12% taken by the ten largest. The sequenced material came from PBMCs. The receptors shown here come from a woman in her thirties or forties in good health and CMV-seropositive.

The chain joins TRBV9 to TRBJ2-1; D is unclear. Germline CDR1 SGDLS, CDR2 YYNGEE. V lost 4 bases and J lost 5, with 16 bases in between. The CDR3 runs to 15 residues. As DNA, the CDR3 is TGTGCCAGCAGCTCCCCTCGGGTCCCGGACAATGAGCAGTTCTTC. It encodes CASSSPRVPDNEQFF.

This clone was observed a handful of times. This sequence joins TRBV7-2 and TRBJ1-2; D is possibly TRBD1 (6 bases). V lost 1 base to trimming and J lost 2 bases, with 8 bases between them. The CDR3 is 14 residues long. The germline gives CDR1 SGHTA, CDR2 FQGNSA. The CDR3 reads CASSLDDRNYGYTF. The CDR3 bases are TGTGCCAGCAGCTTAGATGACAGGAACTATGGCTACACCTTC.

This chain links TRBV7-9 with TRBJ2-5; D is ambiguous. Trimming took 4 bases from V and 6 from J, leaving 18 bases between them. This CDR3 comprises 15 residues. The V gene's germline CDR1 is SEHNR and CDR2 FQNEAQ (reference sequence). CDR3 sequence: CASSSNYLVLQTQYF. As DNA, the CDR3 is TGTGCCAGCAGCTCGAACTATCTAGTGCTACAGACCCAGTACTTC.

Regarding this clone: The sample contains more than one DNA sequence encoding this CDR3. J is TRBJ2-7 and V is TRBV19, with TRBD1 matching over 8 bases. Germline V lookup: CDR1 LNHDA, CDR2 SQIVND (reference sequence). The V and J ends lost 4 bases and 5 bases, in that order; junction bases with no gene match: 4. The CDR3 has 13 amino acids. The CDR3 DNA is TGTGCCAGTAGTAGAGACAGGGGTGACGAGCAGTACTTC. Amino acids: CASSRDRGDEQYF.

This clone turned up a few times. The rearrangement joins TRBV28 to TRBJ2-2, with D possibly being TRBD1 (6 bases). There are 13 residues in the CDR3. Germline values: CDR1 MDHEN, CDR2 SYDVKM. Trimming removed 2 bases from V and 6 bases from J, with 7 bases in between. This CDR3 is CASSLQGPGELFF. In DNA, the CDR3 is TGTGCCAGCAGTTTACAGGGGCCCGGGGAGCTGTTTTTT.

In DNA form, the CDR3 reads TGTGCCAGCAGTCCAATTACAGGGGCGCGCGAGACCCAGTACTTC. Encoded protein: CASSPITGARETQYF. J is TRBJ2-5 and V is TRBV28, with 7 bases lining up with TRBD1. Germline V gives CDR1 MDHEN, CDR2 SYDVKM. This CDR3 is built from 15 residues. The V gene end was trimmed by 5 bases and the J gene end by 5 bases; junction bases not matched to a gene: 11. Filled out from reference TRBV28 and TRBJ2-5, the complete variable domain reads DVKVTQSSRYLVKRTGEKVFLECVQDMDHENMFWYRQDPGLGLRLIYFSYDVKMKEKGDIPEGYSVSREKKERFSLILESASTNQTSMYLCASSPITGARETQYFGPGTRLLVL.

The chain recombines TRBV28 with TRBJ1-5; tentative D call: TRBD1 (6 bases). The CDR3 loop spans 12 amino acids. V dropped 8 bases and J dropped 3 bases, with 8 bases sitting between them. CDR1 and CDR2 from the germline V gene are MDHEN and SYDVKM. CDR3 sequence (DNA): TGTGCCAGCGGACAGAACAATCAGCCCCAGCATTTT. It specifies CASGQNNQPQHF. The variable domain in full, completed from reference TRBV28 and TRBJ1-5, reads DVKVTQSSRYLVKRTGEKVFLECVQDMDHENMFWYRQDPGLGLRLIYFSYDVKMKEKGDIPEGYSVSREKKERFSLILESASTNQTSMYLCASGQNNQPQHFGDGTRLSIL.

The chain is built from TRBV6-1 and TRBJ2-7, with 9 bases lining up with TRBD1. J gave up 6 bases and V 9 bases, and 9 bases lay outside the gene matches. The CDR3 length is 13 residues. Germline CDR1 MNHNS, CDR2 SASEGT. CDR3 residues: CASRQGGIPEQYF. CDR3 DNA sequence: TGTGCCAGTAGACAGGGGGGGATCCCCGAGCAGTACTTC.

This clone was recorded once. The V call is TRBV2, the J call TRBJ2-7; D is perhaps TRBD2 (5 bases). This CDR3 contains 13 residues. The germline V gene has CDR1 SNHLY and CDR2 FYNNEI. Trimming removed 7 bases at V and 1 base at J, with 11 bases between. CDR3 in DNA: TGTGCCAGCACCCCCCGGGGTTCCTACGAGCAGTACTTC. Translated: CASTPRGSYEQYF.

The CDR3 region is CASSQDSNRQETQYF. The CDR3 DNA reads as TGCGCCAGCAGCCAAGATAGTAACAGGCAAGAGACCCAGTACTTC. The chain recombines TRBV4-3 with TRBJ2-5; TRBD1 is a possible D gene (5 bases). The CDR3 extends over 15 amino acids. Trimming pared 0 bases from V and 2 bases from J, leaving 10 bases between. Germline lookup yields CDR1 LGHNA and CDR2 YSLEER.

This clone was recorded a few times. The rearrangement uses TRBV27 and TRBJ1-2, with D perhaps TRBD1 (6 bases). The CDR3 totals 13 residues. Germline CDR1 and CDR2: MNHEY and SMNVEV (reference sequence). V lost 4 bases and J 8 bases, leaving 14 bases between the germline ends. DNA of the CDR3: TGTGCCAGCAGTTCGACAGGAGCCCCCGGCTACACCTTC. It yields the protein CASSSTGAPGYTF.

J is TRBJ1-6 and V is TRBV28, with 7 bases fitting TRBD1. The CDR3 consists of 14 residues. The germline V gene has CDR1 MDHEN and CDR2 SYDVKM. V was pared by 6 bases and J by 9 bases, with 8 bases of the junction left unmatched. CDR3 in DNA: TGTGCCAGCAGCTCGACAGGGTTTCGTTCACCCCTCCACTTT. Its translation is CASSSTGFRSPLHF.

CDR3 in DNA: TGTGCCAGCAGCCTCATTCGGGACATGAACACTGAAGCTTTCTTT. As protein: CASSLIRDMNTEAFF. The chain is built from TRBV11-1 and TRBJ1-1; D is perhaps TRBD1 (6 bases). This CDR3 comprises 15 residues. Germline loops: CDR1 SGHAT, CDR2 FQDESV (reference sequence). The germline V and J ends were trimmed by 5 bases and 0 bases, with 13 bases remaining between them.

This clone showed up just a few times. This sequence joins TRBV2 and TRBJ1-2; 9 bases align to TRBD1. Losses at the gene ends were 5 bases for V and 7 bases for J; bases not matched to a gene: 11. Germline V gene sequence: CDR1 SNHLY, CDR2 FYNNEI. This CDR3 spans 15 amino acids. CDR3 coding DNA: TGTGCCAGCAGTCCGACGACAGGGGGTGGGTTTGGCTACACCTTC. Protein product: CASSPTTGGGFGYTF.

V usage is TRBV28 and J usage is TRBJ1-2; the match to TRBD1 covers 9 bases. V gave up 5 bases and J gave up 8 bases; unmatched junction bases: 12. CDR1 MDHEN and CDR2 SYDVKM come from the germline V gene. This CDR3 comprises 15 residues. The CDR3 loop reads CASSVQGAREKGYTF. CDR3 nucleotides: TGTGCCAGCAGTGTACAGGGGGCCAGGGAAAAGGGCTACACCTTC.

The genes are TRBV2 and TRBJ2-5; a weak D match, TRBD1 (5 bases). Germline CDR1 is SNHLY and CDR2 is FYNNEI. Trimming left V 7 bases short and J 2 bases short, with 17 bases between. This CDR3 region has 15 residues. The CDR3 loop is CASTVTPTGQETQYF. The CDR3 nucleotides read TGTGCCAGCACAGTAACCCCAACAGGACAAGAGACCCAGTACTTC.

The chain combines TRBV9 with TRBJ1-4; 7 positions agree with TRBD1. The CDR3 has 15 amino acids. Per germline, CDR1 SGDLS and CDR2 YYNGEE. V shed 4 bases and J 3 bases; nucleotides not matched to a gene: 6. The CDR3 protein is CASSPRGRANEKLFF. In DNA form, the CDR3 reads TGTGCCAGCAGCCCCAGGGGGAGAGCTAATGAAAAACTGTTTTTT.

The chain uses TRBV27 and TRBJ1-1; no clear D gene. V gave up 8 bases and J gave up 9 bases, with 19 bases separating them. CDR3 length: 13 amino acids. The germline CDR1 and CDR2 sequences are MNHEY and SMNVEV (reference sequence). Here the CDR3 DNA reads TGTGCCAGCGGACTTGGGGTTACGCTAAAAGCTTTCTTT. Its protein product is CASGLGVTLKAFF.

Sample share makes this clone large. The J gene is TRBJ1-5, the V gene TRBV4-3; D uncertain. This CDR3 region has 13 residues. The V gene lost 0 bases and the J gene lost 5 bases, with 5 bases spanning the gap. Germline V gene sequence: CDR1 LGHNA, CDR2 YSLEER. The CDR3 reads CASSQERDQPQHF. In DNA, the CDR3 is TGCGCCAGCAGCCAAGAGAGGGATCAGCCCCAGCATTTT.

This chain connects TRBV6-6 to TRBJ1-1, with 7 bases aligning to TRBD1. After removal of 6 bases from V and 0 bases from J, the junction contained 10 bases not matched to a gene. The CDR3 loop spans 16 amino acids. The germline gives CDR1 MNHNY, CDR2 SVGAGI (reference sequence). CDR3 nucleotide sequence: TGTGCCAGCAGAACCCGGGGACAGTTCATGAACACTGAAGCTTTCTTT. Translating it yields CASRTRGQFMNTEAFF.

The genes are TRBV11-2 and TRBJ1-2; 8 nucleotides line up with TRBD1. Germline lookup yields CDR1 SGHAT and CDR2 FQNNGV. This CDR3 region has 13 residues. V shed 3 bases, J shed 4 bases, and the junction held 1 base outside the gene matches. The CDR3 nucleotides read TGTGCCAGCAGCTTCGGACAGGGCTATGGCTACACCTTC. This encodes CASSFGQGYGYTF.

This clone appeared a single time. The chain joins TRBV7-7 to TRBJ2-5, with a possible D match to TRBD1 (6 bases). There are 12 residues in the CDR3. Germline loops: CDR1 SSHAT, CDR2 FNYEAQ (reference sequence). The CDR3 here is CASSDSQETQYF. The CDR3 DNA sequence: TGTGCTAGCTCGGACAGCCAAGAGACCCAGTACTTC.

The chain has TRBV5-6 and TRBJ1-1; D not certain. Trimming took off 1 base at V and 4 bases at J, with 5 bases between the two ends. Germline-derived CDR1 and CDR2 are SGHDT and YYEEEE. The CDR3 contains 12 residues. The CDR3 region has the DNA TGTGCCAGCAGCTTGACAGCCACTGAAGCTTTCTTT. It translates to CASSLTATEAFF.

J is TRBJ2-2 and V is TRBV5-1; D may be TRBD2 (7 bases). The germline V gene encodes CDR1 SGHRS and CDR2 YFSETQ. The CDR3 totals 12 residues. Trimming took 7 bases from V and 5 from J, leaving 9 bases between them. For the CDR3, the DNA is TGCGCCAGCGAGGGGGGGACCGGGGAGCTGTTTTTT. Translation: CASEGGTGELFF.

A word on this clone: The same CDR3 can be traced to other DNA sequences in this sample. The DNA of the CDR3 is TGTGCCAGTAGCCCGGGGACAGATACGCAGTATTTT. Translating it yields CASSPGTDTQYF. The chain links TRBV19 to TRBJ2-3, with a tentative D call TRBD2 (5 bases). Germline CDR1 and CDR2: LNHDA and SQIVND (reference sequence). There are 12 residues in the CDR3. The V end lost 6 bases, the J end lost 3 bases, and 7 bases lay between the germline ends.

The rearrangement joins TRBV18 to TRBJ1-4; TRBD1 matches 12 bases. Losses at the gene ends were 0 bases for V and 3 bases for J; bases not matched to a gene: 5. The CDR3 sequence is 18 residues long. CDR1 and CDR2 (germline): KGHSH, LQKENI. CDR3 bases: TGTGCCAGCTCACCACCGGGACAGGGGGCGGCGGCTAATGAAAAACTGTTTTTT. Translated, it gives CASSPPGQGAAANEKLFF.

This chain uses TRBV4-1 with TRBJ2-3; possibly TRBD1 for D (5 bases). From germline, CDR1 is MGHRA and CDR2 YSYEKL. Trimming took 0 bases from V and 4 from J, leaving 14 bases between them. This CDR3 has 16 amino acids. CDR3 nucleotide sequence: TGCGCCAGCAGCCAAGATCTTTCAGGGCTGGCAGATACGCAGTATTTT. This gives the protein CASSQDLSGLADTQYF.

V and J are TRBV9 and TRBJ1-3; perhaps TRBD1 as D (5 bases). There are 14 residues in the CDR3. Germline-derived CDR1 and CDR2 are SGDLS and YYNGEE. V was shortened by 4 bases and J by 0 bases, with 8 bases between the two germline ends. CDR3 sequence: CASSPGHSGNTIYF. The CDR3 coding sequence is TGTGCCAGCAGCCCCGGACACTCTGGAAACACCATATATTTT. Variable domain in full (rest from reference TRBV9 and TRBJ1-3): DSGVTQTPKHLITATGQRVTLRCSPRSGDLSVYWYQQSLDQGLQFLIQYYNGEERAKGNILERFSAQQFPDLHSELNLSSLELGDSALYFCASSPGHSGNTIYFGEGSWLTVV.